This T cell receptor beta chain came from a study of T cell responses to AZD1222 COVID-19 vaccine. Study conclusions and caveats: Just 5 to 7 AZD1222 recipients were seropositive at baseline. Spike-specific TCR breadth and depth went up after people got two AZD1222 doses.

A word on this clone: Its antigen is undetermined.

Assay: immunoSEQ multiplex PCR; the TCRdb copy retains only in-frame clones and omits some. The data contain more than 95,000 clones, around nine tenths of them singletons. The V segment lost 0 bases and the J segment 4 bases; nucleotides outside the gene matches: 0. The germline V gene has CDR1 GTSNPN and CDR2 SVGIG (reference sequence). The CDR3 extends over 14 amino acids. Source: peripheral blood, taken 28 days after the second AZD1222 dose. This rearrangement joins TRBV30 to TRBJ2-2; TRBD1 aligns across 9 bases. The receptor's source is an adult who received the AZD1222 COVID-19 vaccine. DNA of the CDR3: TGTGCCTGGAGTGTACAGGGGGCCACCGGGGAGCTGTTTTTT. The encoded protein is CAWSVQGATGELFF.